The entry below describes one TCR beta chain. This clonotype was observed many times. What antigen it recognizes has not been identified. No per-base quality is available; no much larger clone lies one base away. Every donor was a healthy Caucasian. The twin cohort consisted of three pairs of female monozygotic twins, all aged roughly 18 to 30 years. RNA for TCR libraries was isolated from peripheral blood mononuclear cells. Its CDR3 holds 12 amino acids, cysteine through phenylalanine. Of all the DNA, just the CDR3 is kept, 36 bases in frame from base 1. V is cut by 5 bases and J by 7 bases, and the space between the germline ends is 10 bases. Libraries were built with 5' RACE. Reads for this sample came from an Illumina HiSeq 2000. A universal primer binding site was introduced by template switching, and a unique molecular identifier was present in the final cDNA, enabling accurate counting of TCR cDNA molecules. Specific primers in the conserved constant-segment region were used to synthesize first-strand cDNA for the TCR alpha and beta chains. To control for contamination, every cDNA library was double barcoded, receiving both a SMART-Mk sample barcode and Illumina barcodes. TruSeq adapter sequences and Illumina sample barcodes were added in two successive PCR steps. The TCR alpha and beta cDNA libraries were sequenced on the Illumina HiSeq platform using custom primers. As for the authors' bioinformatics: MiGEC was used to process raw reads and extract unique molecular identifiers, and MiXCR was used to find CDR3 positions. For each individual, recombination models were inferred using an EM algorithm with the repgenHMM and IGoR tools. Shared clonotype analysis was performed with the tcR package in R, normalizing sharing by the product of cloneset sizes. To study raw recombination without the effects of thymic and clonal selection, out-of-frame nonproductive sequences were analyzed. TCRdb trimmed public reads at Q25 via fastp, called clones via MiXCR and kept in-frame beta chains. One record per CDR3 amino acid sequence lists the most common genes and DNA. None of the V and J calls come from the authors' own analysis; TCRdb made them. Recorded for this sample are over 550,000 distinct CDR3 sequences; roughly 7.2% of them occurred a single time. The ten largest clones take up around 1.6% of the sample.

The data derive from a study of identical twins (dated by TCRdb to about 2016). At the level of the whole study: TCR alpha and beta repertoires from monozygotic twins, unrelated adults of various ages and cord blood were deep-sequenced to test whether fetal clonotypes persist. To rule out contamination, the twin experiments were replicated at different times with different library preparation protocols.

What the research found in general, with its limitations: Recombination models systematically underestimated out-of-frame TCR alpha sharing in monozygotic twins but agreed with sharing between unrelated individuals. Invariant T cells such as MAIT and iNKT could partly confound zero-insertion analyses, though diverse VJ usage argued against this for most clonotypes. In beta out-of-frame sequences, excess twin sharing was weaker, because having fewer shared sequences lowered the signal-to-noise ratio. Compared with coincidental sharing between unrelated individuals, out-of-frame TCR alpha sequences shared between twins had an excess of sequences with low generation probability. Because the same donors could not be followed over many years, conclusions were based on cross-sectional statistical analysis. Abundant cord blood beta clonotypes had fewer insertions, young adult naive repertoires showed a similar but weaker trend, and memory repertoires showed no such trend.

These data were also reused for a study on yellow fever vaccine responses in identical twins. The second investigation adds: The T cell response to vaccination in identical twins was reported by the authors to appear partly convergent and partly personalized. The study precisely tracked vaccine-responding T cell clones in identical twins.

This clonotype was sampled from a woman under 30 in good health. The rearranged segments are TRBV12-3 or TRBV12-4 and TRBJ2-3, with no confident D gene call. Sequencing used PBMCs. The CDR3 protein is CASSLLSHTQYF. The sequence in DNA is TGTGCCAGCAGTCTCCTATCACATACGCAGTATTTT.